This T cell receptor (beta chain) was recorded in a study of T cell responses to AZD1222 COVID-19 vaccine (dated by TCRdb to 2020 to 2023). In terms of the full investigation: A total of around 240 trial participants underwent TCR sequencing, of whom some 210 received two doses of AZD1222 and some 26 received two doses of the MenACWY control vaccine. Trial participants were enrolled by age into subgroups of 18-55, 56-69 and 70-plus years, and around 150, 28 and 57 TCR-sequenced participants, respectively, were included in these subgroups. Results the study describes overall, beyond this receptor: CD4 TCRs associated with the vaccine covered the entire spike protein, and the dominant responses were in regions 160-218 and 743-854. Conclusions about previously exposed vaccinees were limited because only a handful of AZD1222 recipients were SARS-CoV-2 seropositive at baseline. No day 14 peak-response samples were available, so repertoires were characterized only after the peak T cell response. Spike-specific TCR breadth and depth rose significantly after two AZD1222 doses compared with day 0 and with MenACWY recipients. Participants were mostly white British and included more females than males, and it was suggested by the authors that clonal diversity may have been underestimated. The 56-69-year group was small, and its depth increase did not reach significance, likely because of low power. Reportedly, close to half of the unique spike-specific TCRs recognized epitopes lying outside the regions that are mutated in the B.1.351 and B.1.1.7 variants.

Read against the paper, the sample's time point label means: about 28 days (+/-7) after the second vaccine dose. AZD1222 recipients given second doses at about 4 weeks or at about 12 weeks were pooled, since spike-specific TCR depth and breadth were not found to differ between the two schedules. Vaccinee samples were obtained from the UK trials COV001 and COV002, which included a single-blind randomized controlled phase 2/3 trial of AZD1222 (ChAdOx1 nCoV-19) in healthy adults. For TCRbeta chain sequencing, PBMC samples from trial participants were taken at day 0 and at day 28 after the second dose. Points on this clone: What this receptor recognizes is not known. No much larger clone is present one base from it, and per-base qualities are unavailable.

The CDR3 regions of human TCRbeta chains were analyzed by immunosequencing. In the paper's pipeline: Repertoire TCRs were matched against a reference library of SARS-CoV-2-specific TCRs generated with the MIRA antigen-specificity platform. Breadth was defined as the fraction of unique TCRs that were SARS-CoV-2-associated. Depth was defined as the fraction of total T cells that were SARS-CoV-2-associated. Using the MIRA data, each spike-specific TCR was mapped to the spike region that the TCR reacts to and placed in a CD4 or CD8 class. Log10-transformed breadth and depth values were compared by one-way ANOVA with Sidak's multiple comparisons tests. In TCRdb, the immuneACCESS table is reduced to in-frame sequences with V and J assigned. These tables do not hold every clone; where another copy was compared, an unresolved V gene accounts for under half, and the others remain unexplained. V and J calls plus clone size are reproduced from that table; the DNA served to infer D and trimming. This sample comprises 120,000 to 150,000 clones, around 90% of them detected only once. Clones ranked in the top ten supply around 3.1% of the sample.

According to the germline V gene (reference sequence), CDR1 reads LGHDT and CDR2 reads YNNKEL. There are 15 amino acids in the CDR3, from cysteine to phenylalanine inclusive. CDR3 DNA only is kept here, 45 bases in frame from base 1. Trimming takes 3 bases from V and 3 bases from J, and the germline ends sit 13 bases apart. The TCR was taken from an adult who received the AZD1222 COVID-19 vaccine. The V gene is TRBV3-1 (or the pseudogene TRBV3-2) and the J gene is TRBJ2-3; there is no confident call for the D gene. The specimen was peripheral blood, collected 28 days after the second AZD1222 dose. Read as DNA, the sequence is TGTGCCAGCAGCCACTCCGGAGATGGGACAGATACGCAGTATTTT. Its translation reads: CASSHSGDGTDTQYF.